The 20 T cell receptor beta chains reported below all come from one sample, sequenced in a study of CD8 T cells in Susac syndrome. An input of 0.5 to 1 ug of RNA was subjected to reverse transcription using random hexamers. TCRdb redid the calling of the immunoSEQ multiplex PCR reads with MiXCR, one entry per CDR3 protein. This repertoire shows hundreds of thousands of distinct CDR3 sequences, about 94% found once; its top ten account for over 0.15%. Sequenced sample: CD4+ T cells from PBMCs. All receptors derive from a human donor with Susac syndrome.

The chain is built from TRBV2 and TRBJ1-6, with TRBD1 matching over 7 bases. CDR1 is SNHLY and CDR2 is FYNNEI in the germline V gene. This CDR3 is built from 16 residues. V trimming: 6 bases; J trimming: 5 bases; junction bases outside the gene matches: 10. The DNA of the CDR3 is TGTGCCAGCAGCAAGGGGGGGACAGCCGATAATTCACCCCTCCACTTT. It yields the protein CASSKGGTADNSPLHF. Using reference TRBV2 and TRBJ1-6 for the parts outside the CDR3, the full variable domain is EPEVTQTPSHQVTQMGQEVILRCVPISNHLYFYWYRQILGQKVEFLVSFYNNEISEKSEIFDDQFSVERPDGSNFTLKIRSTKLEDSAMYFCASSKGGTADNSPLHFGNGTRLTVT.

DNA of the CDR3: TGTGCCAGCAGTGAAGCGCTTGGGACATCGAAACCCTACCTAGCCAAAAACATTCAGTACTTC. Protein product: CASSEALGTSKPYLAKNIQYF. The chain is built from TRBV2 and TRBJ2-4; a weak D match, TRBD1 (6 bases). There are 21 residues in the CDR3. V lost 0 bases and J lost 0, with 24 bases in between. The germline V gene encodes CDR1 SNHLY and CDR2 FYNNEI.

The chain links TRBV5-5 to TRBJ1-2; D gene uncertain. The V end lost 4 bases, the J end lost 0 bases, and 10 bases lay between the germline ends. This CDR3 spans 14 amino acids. CDR1 SGHKS and CDR2 YYEKEE come from the germline V gene (reference sequence). CDR3 DNA sequence: TGTGCCAGCAGCCCCGGGGTGGCTAACTATGGCTACACCTTC. It yields the protein CASSPGVANYGYTF.

This chain connects TRBV20-1 to TRBJ1-6, with D possibly TRBD1 on 6 matching bases. V was cut by 0 bases and J by 9 bases, with 18 bases left in between. The length of the CDR3 is 16 residues. Germline V gene sequence: CDR1 DFQATT, CDR2 SNEGSKA (reference sequence). CDR3 region: CSARDPWTEVGSPLHF. As DNA, the CDR3 is TGCAGTGCTAGAGATCCTTGGACAGAAGTGGGTTCACCCCTCCACTTT.

V usage is TRBV7-9 and J usage is TRBJ1-2; 7 bases align to TRBD1. After removal of 4 bases from V and 8 bases from J, the junction contained 4 bases not matched to a gene. CDR1 and CDR2 from the germline V gene are SEHNR and FQNEAQ (reference sequence). The CDR3 contains 12 residues. The CDR3 spells CASSSDRDGYTF. CDR3 sequence (DNA): TGTGCCAGCAGCTCTGACAGGGACGGCTACACCTTC.

The chain links TRBV4-3 to TRBJ2-3; no firm D call. This CDR3 comprises 15 residues. CDR1 and CDR2 (germline): LGHNA, YSLEER. The V end lost 0 bases, the J end lost 6 bases, and 13 bases lay between the germline ends. The CDR3 DNA reads TGCGCCAGCAGCCAAGATTCCCAATCGGACGATACGCAGTATTTT. Translated, it gives CASSQDSQSDDTQYF.

The chain links TRBV29-1 to TRBJ2-2; D call uncertain. Germline loops: CDR1 SQVTM, CDR2 ANQGSEA. The CDR3 consists of 12 residues. V lost 6 bases and J lost 7, with 12 bases in between. The CDR3 reads CSVAGLGGELFF. CDR3 in DNA: TGCAGCGTGGCCGGGTTGGGCGGGGAGCTGTTTTTT.

This clonotype was found once. This rearrangement joins TRBV20-1 to TRBJ1-5; D may be TRBD1 (6 bases). This CDR3 has 13 residues. Germline-derived CDR1 and CDR2 are DFQATT and SNEGSKA (reference sequence). V lost 6 bases and J 5 bases, leaving 14 bases between the germline ends. The CDR3 region is CSAKGQGYQPQHF. In nucleotides, the CDR3 is TGCAGTGCAAAGGGCCAGGGGTATCAGCCCCAGCATTTT.

The J gene is TRBJ2-7, the V gene TRBV24-1; 12 nucleotides align to TRBD1. This CDR3 spans 16 amino acids. Trimming at V came to 3 bases and at J to 5 bases, leaving 7 bases not matched to a gene. Germline V CDR1 and CDR2: KGHDR, SFDVKD. The CDR3 nucleotides read TGTGCCACCAGTGATCCAGGGACAGGGGGCAACAACGAGCAGTACTTC. It specifies CATSDPGTGGNNEQYF.

This chain links TRBV5-1 with TRBJ2-5; D is undetermined. Germline values: CDR1 SGHRS, CDR2 YFSETQ. The length of the CDR3 is 12 residues. V shed 4 bases and J shed 7 bases, with 11 bases lying between them. Here the CDR3 reads CASSLFPATQYF. CDR3 DNA: TGCGCCAGCAGCCTCTTTCCAGCGACCCAGTACTTC. Full variable domain (outside the CDR3, taken from reference TRBV5-1 and TRBJ2-5): KAGVTQTPRYLIKTRGQQVTLSCSPISGHRSVSWYQQTPGQGLQFLFEYFSETQRNKGNFPGRFSGRQFSNSRSEMNVSTLELGDSALYLCASSLFPATQYFGPGTRLLVL.

The J gene is TRBJ1-6, the V gene TRBV19; D not certain. This CDR3 region has 14 residues. The V end was cut by 2 bases, the J end by 6 bases, with 8 bases between. Germline-derived CDR1 and CDR2 are LNHDA and SQIVND (reference sequence). The CDR3 sequence: CASSIRGPNSPLHF. CDR3 nucleotide sequence: TGTGCCAGTAGTATACGAGGGCCTAATTCACCCCTCCACTTT.

The chain combines TRBV9 with TRBJ1-1; no firm D call. There are 13 residues in the CDR3. The V gene lost 2 bases and the J gene lost 2 bases, with 7 bases spanning the gap. Germline CDR1 reads SGDLS; CDR2 reads YYNGEE. The CDR3 region has the DNA TGTGCCAGCAGCGTGGCCCCTAACACTGAAGCTTTCTTT. Residues: CASSVAPNTEAFF.

The rearrangement joins TRBV10-2 to TRBJ2-5; tentatively, D is TRBD1 or TRBD2 (6 bases each). The germline V gene has CDR1 WSHSY and CDR2 SAAADI. CDR3 length equals 13 residues. V was cut by 4 bases and J by 5 bases, with 11 bases left in between. The CDR3 reads CASSVGGRETQYF. DNA of the CDR3: TGCGCCAGCAGTGTAGGGGGGAGGGAGACCCAGTACTTC.

The chain is built from TRBV30 and TRBJ1-2, with a possible D match to TRBD1 (5 bases). The V end lost 1 base, the J end lost 5 bases, and 8 bases lay between the germline ends. The CDR3 has 12 amino acids. The germline V gene encodes CDR1 GTSNPN and CDR2 SVGIG (reference sequence). CDR3 in amino acids: CAWSGQGYGYTF. The DNA for the CDR3 is TGTGCCTGGAGTGGGCAGGGATATGGCTACACCTTC.

This chain connects TRBV5-1 to TRBJ2-7; 12 bases fit TRBD2. The germline CDR1 and CDR2 sequences are SGHRS and YFSETQ. The junction had 2 bases not matched to a gene; V was cut back by 1 base and J by 0 bases. This CDR3 is 16 amino acids long. The CDR3 region is CASSLWTSGVSYEQYF. CDR3 in DNA: TGCGCCAGCAGCTTGTGGACTAGCGGGGTCTCCTACGAGCAGTACTTC.

The rearrangement uses TRBV4-2 and TRBJ1-4; 9 positions agree with TRBD1. With 4 bases clipped from V and 2 bases from J, the junction kept 11 bases outside the gene matches. CDR3 length: 18 amino acids. CDR1 is LGHNA and CDR2 is YNFKEQ in the germline V gene. The CDR3: CASSRETGGAGTNEKLFF. The CDR3 nucleotides read TGTGCCAGCAGCCGAGAAACAGGGGGCGCGGGGACTAATGAAAAACTGTTTTTT.

V is TRBV5-4 and J is TRBJ1-4, with 8 positions matching TRBD1. CDR1 is SGHNT, CDR2 YYREEE, per germline (reference sequence). This CDR3 contains 16 residues. The ends lost 3 bases at V and 7 bases at J; junction bases unmatched: 11. CDR3 DNA sequence: TGTGCCAGCAGCTCGAACCTCAGGGGGCCAGGTGAAAAACTGTTTTTT. Its protein product is CASSSNLRGPGEKLFF. Looking up the rest from reference TRBV5-4 and TRBJ1-4 gives the full variable domain: ETGVTQSPTHLIKTRGQQVTLRCSSQSGHNTVSWYQQALGQGPQFIFQYYREEENGRGNFPPRFSGLQFPNYSSELNVNALELDDSALYLCASSSNLRGPGEKLFFGSGTQLSVL.

The chain couples TRBV7-9 to TRBJ1-6, with D unclear. The CDR3 extends over 14 amino acids. In germline, CDR1 is SEHNR, CDR2 FQNEAQ (reference sequence). V was clipped by 1 base and J by 13 bases, with 14 bases between them. For the CDR3, the DNA is TGTGCCAGCAGCTTAGAGGGTGGTATGTCCCCCCTCCACTTT. Encoded protein: CASSLEGGMSPLHF.

This chain uses TRBV20-1 with TRBJ2-3; D tentatively reads TRBD1 or TRBD2 (7 bases each). V lost 3 bases to trimming and J lost 1 base, with 11 bases between them. There are 14 residues in the CDR3. Germline CDR1 is DFQATT and CDR2 is SNEGSKA (reference sequence). As DNA, the CDR3 is TGCAGTGCTAGCGGGGGGACAGGCACAGATACGCAGTATTTT. Amino acids: CSASGGTGTDTQYF.

The V call is TRBV6-2 or TRBV6-3, the J call TRBJ2-3, with 8 bases identical to TRBD1. This CDR3 comprises 14 residues. CDR1 is MNHEY, CDR2 SVGEGT, per germline. Trimming removed 8 bases from V and 3 bases from J; junction bases left unmatched: 7. CDR3 loop: CASDRGAMTDTQYF. The CDR3 DNA follows: TGTGCCAGCGACAGGGGCGCGATGACAGATACGCAGTATTTT.